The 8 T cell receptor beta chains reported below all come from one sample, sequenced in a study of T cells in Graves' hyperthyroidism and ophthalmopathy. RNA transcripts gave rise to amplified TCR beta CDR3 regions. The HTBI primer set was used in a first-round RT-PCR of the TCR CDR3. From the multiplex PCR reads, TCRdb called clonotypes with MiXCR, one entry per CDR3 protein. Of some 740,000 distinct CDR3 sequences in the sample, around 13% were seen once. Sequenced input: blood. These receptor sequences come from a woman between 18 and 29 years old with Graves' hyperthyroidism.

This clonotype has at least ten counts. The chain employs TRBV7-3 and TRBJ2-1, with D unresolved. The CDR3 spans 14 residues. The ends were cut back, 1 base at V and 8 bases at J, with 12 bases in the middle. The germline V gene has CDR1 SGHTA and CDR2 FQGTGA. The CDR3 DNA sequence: TGTGCCAGCAGCTTAATTGGCGGACCCGATGAGCAGTTCTTC. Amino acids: CASSLIGGPDEQFF.

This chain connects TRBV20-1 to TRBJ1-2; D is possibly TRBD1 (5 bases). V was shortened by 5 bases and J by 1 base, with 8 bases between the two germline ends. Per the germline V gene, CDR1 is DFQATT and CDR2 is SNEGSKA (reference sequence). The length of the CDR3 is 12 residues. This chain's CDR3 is CSAPTDNYGYTF. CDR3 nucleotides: TGCAGTGCTCCGACAGATAACTATGGCTACACCTTC.

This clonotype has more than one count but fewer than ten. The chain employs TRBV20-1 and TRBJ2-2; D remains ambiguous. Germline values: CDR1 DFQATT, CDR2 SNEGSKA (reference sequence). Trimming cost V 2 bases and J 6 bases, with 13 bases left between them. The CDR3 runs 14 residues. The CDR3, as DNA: TGCAGTGCTAGAAGGGCTAGTGCTGCCGGGGAGCTGTTTTTT. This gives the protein CSARRASAAGELFF.

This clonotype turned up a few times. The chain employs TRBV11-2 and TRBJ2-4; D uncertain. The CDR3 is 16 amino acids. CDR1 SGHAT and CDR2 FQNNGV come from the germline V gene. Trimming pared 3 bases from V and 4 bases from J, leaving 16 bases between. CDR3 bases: TGTGCCAGCAGCTTTAGCCCATGGGTTCCGAAAAACATTCAGTACTTC. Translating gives CASSFSPWVPKNIQYF.

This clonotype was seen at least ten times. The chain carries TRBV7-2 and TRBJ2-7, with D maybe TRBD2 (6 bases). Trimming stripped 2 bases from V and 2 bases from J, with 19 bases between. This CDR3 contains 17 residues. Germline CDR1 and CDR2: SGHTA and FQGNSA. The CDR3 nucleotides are TGTGCCAGCAGCTTATGGGACTCTAGCTCTATGACCTACGAGCAGTACTTC. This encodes CASSLWDSSSMTYEQYF.

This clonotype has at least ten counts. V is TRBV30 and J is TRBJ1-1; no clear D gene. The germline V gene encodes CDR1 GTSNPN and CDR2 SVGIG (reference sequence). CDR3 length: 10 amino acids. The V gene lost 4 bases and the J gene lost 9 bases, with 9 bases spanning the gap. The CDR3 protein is CAWMGKQAFF. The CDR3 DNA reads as TGTGCCTGGATGGGTAAACAAGCTTTCTTT.

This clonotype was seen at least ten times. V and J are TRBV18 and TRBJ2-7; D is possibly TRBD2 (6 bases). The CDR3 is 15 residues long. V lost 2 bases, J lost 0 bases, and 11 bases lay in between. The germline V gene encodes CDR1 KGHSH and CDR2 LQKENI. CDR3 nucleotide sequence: TGTGCCAGCTCACCAGGGACTGAGGGCTCCTACGAGCAGTACTTC. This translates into CASSPGTEGSYEQYF. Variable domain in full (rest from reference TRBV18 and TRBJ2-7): NAGVMQNPRHLVRRRGQEARLRCSPMKGHSHVYWYRQLPEEGLKFMVYLQKENIIDESGMPKERFSAEFPKEGPSILRIQQVVRGDSAAYFCASSPGTEGSYEQYFGPGTRLTVT.

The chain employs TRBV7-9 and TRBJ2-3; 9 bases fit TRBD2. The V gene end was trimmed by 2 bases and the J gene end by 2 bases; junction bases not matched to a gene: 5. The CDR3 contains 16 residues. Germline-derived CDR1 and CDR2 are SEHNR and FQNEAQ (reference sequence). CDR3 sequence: CASSLIPSGNTDTQYF. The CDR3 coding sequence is TGTGCCAGCAGCTTAATTCCTAGCGGGAACACAGATACGCAGTATTTT. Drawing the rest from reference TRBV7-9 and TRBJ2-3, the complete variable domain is DTGVSQNPRHKITKRGQNVTFRCDPISEHNRLYWYRQTLGQGPEFLTYFQNEAQLEKSRLLSDRFSAERPKGSFSTLEIQRTEQGDSAMYLCASSLIPSGNTDTQYFGPGTRLTVL.